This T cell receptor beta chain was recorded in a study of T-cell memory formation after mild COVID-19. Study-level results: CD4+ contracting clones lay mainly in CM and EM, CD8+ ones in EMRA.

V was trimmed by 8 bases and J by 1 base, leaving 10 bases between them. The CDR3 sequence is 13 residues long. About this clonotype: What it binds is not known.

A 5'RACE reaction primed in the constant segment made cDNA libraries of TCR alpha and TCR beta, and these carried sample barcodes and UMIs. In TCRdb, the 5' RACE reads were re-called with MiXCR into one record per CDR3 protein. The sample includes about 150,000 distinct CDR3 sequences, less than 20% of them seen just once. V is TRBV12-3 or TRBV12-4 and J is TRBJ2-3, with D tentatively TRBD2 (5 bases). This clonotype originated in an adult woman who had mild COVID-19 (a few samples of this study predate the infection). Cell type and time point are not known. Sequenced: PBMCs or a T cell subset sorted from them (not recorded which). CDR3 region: CASQKRGTDTQYF. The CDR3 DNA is TGTGCCAGCCAGAAGAGGGGCACAGATACGCAGTATTTT.